This T cell receptor (beta chain) was sequenced during a study of T cell responses to AZD1222 COVID-19 vaccine. Some clones are missing from TCRdb's copy, which holds only in-frame ones; the method was immunoSEQ multiplex PCR. The sample lists 180,000 or so clones, 94% occurring once. V lost 3 bases, J lost 9 bases, and 8 bases stayed unmatched. Per germline, CDR1 SGHNT and CDR2 YENEEA. This CDR3 is built from 14 residues. The origin of this receptor is an adult in good health. The chain links TRBV11-3 to TRBJ2-3; 8 bases map to TRBD2. Sequencing used peripheral blood, obtained on day 0 of AZD1222 vaccination. DNA for the CDR3: TGTGCCAGCAGCTTCGGGCTAGCGGGTCAAACGCAGTATTTT. This translates into CASSFGLAGQTQYF.